Each of the 20 T cell receptor beta chains below was sequenced from the same sample in a study of cytomegalovirus exposure and HLA in healthy donors. In the PCR, 60 Vbeta and 13 Jbeta primers were used. The repertoire was sequenced with immunoSEQ multiplex PCR; TCRdb's copy has only in-frame clones and lacks some. The table records tens of thousands of clones, over 70% of them present only once. Sequences were obtained from PBMCs. These receptors were collected from a man aged 35 to 55 in good health and CMV-seronegative.

CDR3 sequence: CASSLGPGTADTQYF. The DNA for the CDR3 is TGTGCCAGCAGCTTAGGCCCTGGGACAGCAGATACGCAGTATTTT. V usage is TRBV7-8 and J usage is TRBJ2-3; 7 bases line up with TRBD1. The CDR3 loop spans 15 amino acids. Trimming at V came to 1 base and at J to 4 bases, leaving 5 bases not matched to a gene. CDR1 and CDR2 (germline): SGHVS, FQNEAQ.

The gene calls are TRBV9 and TRBJ2-1; 9 bases are shared with TRBD1. The CDR3 contains 14 residues. J gave up 7 bases and V 3 bases, and 5 bases lay outside the gene matches. Looked up from germline, CDR1 is SGDLS and CDR2 is YYNGEE. The DNA for the CDR3 is TGTGCCAGCAGCGGTAACAGGGGGCGAAATGAGCAGTTCTTC. As protein: CASSGNRGRNEQFF.

Notes on this clone: Additional DNA sequences in this sample encode the identical CDR3. This rearrangement joins TRBV18 to TRBJ1-1; D gene uncertain. The germline V gene encodes CDR1 KGHSH and CDR2 LQKENI. V was pared by 0 bases and J by 1 base, with 12 bases between. This CDR3 has 16 amino acids. The CDR3 sequence is CASSPPSRYGNTEAFF. The CDR3 coding sequence is TGTGCCAGCTCACCACCGAGCAGGTATGGGAACACTGAAGCTTTCTTT.

V gene TRBV6-6 combines with J gene TRBJ1-2; D gene ambiguous. This CDR3 is 16 amino acids long. Per the germline V gene, CDR1 is MNHNY and CDR2 is SVGAGI (reference sequence). Trimming pared 2 bases from V and 2 bases from J, leaving 15 bases between. The CDR3 region has the DNA TGTGCCAGCAGTTACACGCCCCTCCGGGGAAACTATGGCTACACCTTC. Its translation: CASSYTPLRGNYGYTF.

V gene TRBV5-1 combines with J gene TRBJ2-3; 10 bases map to TRBD2. Germline lookup yields CDR1 SGHRS and CDR2 YFSETQ. Trimming cost V 3 bases and J 0 bases; bases outside gene matches: 4. The CDR3 totals 16 residues. The CDR3 DNA is TGCGCCAGCAGCTCCGCGACTAGCGGGAGCACAGATACGCAGTATTTT. Translation: CASSSATSGSTDTQYF.

J is TRBJ2-1 and V is TRBV5-4; 11 positions match TRBD2. After removal of 3 bases from V and 2 bases from J, the junction contained 4 bases not matched to a gene. This CDR3 region has 16 residues. Germline V gives CDR1 SGHNT, CDR2 YYREEE (reference sequence). The CDR3 spells CASSSVAGGAYNEQFF. CDR3 in DNA: TGTGCCAGCAGCTCCGTAGCGGGAGGGGCCTACAATGAGCAGTTCTTC.

This clone has a single count. V usage is TRBV27 and J usage is TRBJ1-1; D perhaps matches TRBD1 (5 bases). V lost 7 bases, J lost 1 base, and 13 bases lay in between. CDR3 size: 14 residues. Germline V lookup: CDR1 MNHEY, CDR2 SMNVEV (reference sequence). DNA of the CDR3: TGTGCCAGCATGGGGCGAACTTCGAACACTGAAGCTTTCTTT. It is translated as CASMGRTSNTEAFF.

This clone has only one observation. This chain links TRBV6-1 with TRBJ1-5; D possibly corresponds to TRBD1 (5 bases). This CDR3 has 15 amino acids. Germline V gives CDR1 MNHNS, CDR2 SASEGT. V lost 0 bases to trimming and J lost 9 bases, with 15 bases between them. The CDR3: CASSEAGLGSGPQHF. The CDR3, as DNA: TGTGCCAGCAGTGAAGCGGGACTGGGATCAGGGCCCCAGCATTTT.

The gene calls are TRBV18 and TRBJ1-5; D perhaps matches TRBD1 (6 bases). With 6 bases removed from V and 4 bases from J, the gap between germline ends came to 19 bases. This CDR3 contains 16 residues. Germline V CDR1 and CDR2: KGHSH, LQKENI. CDR3 loop: CASSPSGQTFNQPQHF. The CDR3, as DNA: TGTGCCAGCTCTCCCTCAGGACAGACTTTTAATCAGCCCCAGCATTTT.

The gene calls are TRBV25-1 and TRBJ2-3; D uncertain. The CDR3 is 12 residues long. Looked up from germline, CDR1 is MGHDK and CDR2 is SYGVNS. V shed 5 bases and J shed 6 bases, with 9 bases lying between them. CDR3 DNA sequence: TGTGCCAGCAGTAACGGGTCTGATACGCAGTATTTT. Its protein is CASSNGSDTQYF.

V is TRBV19 and J is TRBJ2-1; TRBD1 aligns across 10 bases. The CDR3 runs 16 residues. J gave up 7 bases and V 4 bases, and 10 bases lay outside the gene matches. Germline CDR1 and CDR2: LNHDA and SQIVND (reference sequence). CDR3 coding DNA: TGTGCCAGTAGTACCCTAGGGACAGGGGAATCAAATGAGCAGTTCTTC. Its translation: CASSTLGTGESNEQFF.

The chain employs TRBV19 and TRBJ2-6; possibly TRBD1 for D (7 bases). V was clipped by 7 bases and J by 1 base, with 11 bases between them. The CDR3 is 15 amino acids. Germline V gene data show CDR1 as LNHDA and CDR2 as SQIVND (reference sequence). CDR3 bases: TGTGCCAGTACCCCAGGGGGGTCTGGGGCCAACGTCCTGACTTTC. This encodes CASTPGGSGANVLTF.

The chain uses TRBV2 and TRBJ1-2; 7 nucleotides agree with TRBD1. V lost 3 bases and J lost 6; bases outside the gene matches: 4. In germline, CDR1 is SNHLY, CDR2 FYNNEI. The CDR3 has 13 amino acids. Written as DNA, the CDR3 is TGTGCCAGCAGTGACTACAGGGGCCATGGCTACACCTTC. Protein: CASSDYRGHGYTF.

This rearrangement joins TRBV28 to TRBJ1-4, with 11 bases lining up with TRBD1. The V and J ends lost 5 bases and 8 bases, in that order; junction bases with no gene match: 7. The V gene's germline CDR1 is MDHEN and CDR2 SYDVKM. This CDR3 contains 15 residues. In nucleotides, the CDR3 is TGTGCCAGCAGTACGGACAGGGGGCGTAGGGAAAAACTGTTTTTT. It codes for CASSTDRGRREKLFF.

The gene calls are TRBV27 and TRBJ2-1; 8 nucleotides agree with TRBD2. The CDR3 runs 14 residues. Germline V gene data show CDR1 as MNHEY and CDR2 as SMNVEV (reference sequence). Trimming cost V 7 bases and J 1 base; bases outside gene matches: 3. The CDR3 spells CASKLAASYNEQFF. The CDR3 DNA sequence: TGTGCCAGCAAACTAGCGGCGTCCTACAATGAGCAGTTCTTC.

The genes are TRBV14 and TRBJ2-7, with D unresolved. CDR1 is SGHDN, CDR2 FVKESK, per germline. The V end lost 1 base, the J end lost 1 base, and 14 bases lay between the germline ends. CDR3 length: 16 amino acids. The CDR3 protein is CASSQVPTLISYEQYF. The CDR3 DNA reads TGTGCCAGCAGCCAAGTCCCGACACTTATATCCTACGAGCAGTACTTC.

The rearrangement uses TRBV27 and TRBJ2-5; perhaps TRBD2 as D (7 bases). The CDR3 contains 15 residues. V gave up 9 bases and J gave up 4 bases, with 21 bases separating them. Germline V CDR1 and CDR2: MNHEY, SMNVEV (reference sequence). In DNA form, the CDR3 reads TGTGCCAGTCCAGAGGGGGGGAGGGGTGGAGAGACCCAGTACTTC. Translation: CASPEGGRGGETQYF.

The chain is built from TRBV2 and TRBJ1-5; D is perhaps TRBD1 (6 bases). Germline V gene lookup returns CDR1 SNHLY and CDR2 FYNNEI. The CDR3 covers 14 residues. V shed 5 bases and J shed 3 bases, with 11 bases lying between them. CDR3: CASSRTDTNQPQHF. DNA for the CDR3: TGTGCCAGCAGTCGGACAGATACCAATCAGCCCCAGCATTTT.

The chain has TRBV28 and TRBJ2-7; perhaps TRBD2 as D (6 bases). Germline loops: CDR1 MDHEN, CDR2 SYDVKM. V shed 6 bases and J shed 0 bases, with 9 bases lying between them. This CDR3 region has 13 residues. The CDR3 here is CASSGSTSYEQYF. The CDR3 nucleotides read TGTGCCAGCAGCGGGAGTACCTCCTACGAGCAGTACTTC.

This chain joins TRBV5-5 and TRBJ2-6, with D maybe TRBD2 (6 bases). Trimming took 6 bases from V and 0 from J, leaving 16 bases between them. The CDR3 totals 17 residues. CDR1 SGHKS and CDR2 YYEKEE come from the germline V gene (reference sequence). CDR3 loop: CASTPPGLTSGANVLTF. Here the CDR3 DNA reads TGTGCCAGCACCCCTCCGGGACTGACCTCTGGGGCCAACGTCCTGACTTTC.